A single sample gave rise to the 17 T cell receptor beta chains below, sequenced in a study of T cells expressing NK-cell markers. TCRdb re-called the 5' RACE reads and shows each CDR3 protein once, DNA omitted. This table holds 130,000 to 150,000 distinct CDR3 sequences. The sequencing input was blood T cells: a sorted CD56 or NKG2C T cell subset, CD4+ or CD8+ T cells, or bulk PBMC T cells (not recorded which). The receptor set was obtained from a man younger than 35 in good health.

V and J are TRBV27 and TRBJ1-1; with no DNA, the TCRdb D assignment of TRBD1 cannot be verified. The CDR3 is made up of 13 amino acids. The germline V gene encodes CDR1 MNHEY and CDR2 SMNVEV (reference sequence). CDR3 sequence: CASGPLRGSEAFF.

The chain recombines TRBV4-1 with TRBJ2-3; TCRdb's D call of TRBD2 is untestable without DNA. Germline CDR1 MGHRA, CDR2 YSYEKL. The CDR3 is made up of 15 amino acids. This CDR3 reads CASSQRPSGTDTQYF.

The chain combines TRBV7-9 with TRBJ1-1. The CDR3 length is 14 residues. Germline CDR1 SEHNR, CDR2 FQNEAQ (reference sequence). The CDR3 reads CASSSREMNTEAFF.

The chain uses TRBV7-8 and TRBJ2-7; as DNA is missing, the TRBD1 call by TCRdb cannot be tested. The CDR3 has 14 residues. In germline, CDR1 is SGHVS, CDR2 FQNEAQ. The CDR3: CASSYKRERGEQYF.

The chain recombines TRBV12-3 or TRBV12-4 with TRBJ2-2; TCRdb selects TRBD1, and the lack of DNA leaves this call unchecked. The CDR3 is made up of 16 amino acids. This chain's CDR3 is CASTSWTRKPGGELFF.

The CDR3: CASSYSQTSGRYEQYF. The chain combines TRBV6-5 with TRBJ2-7; TCRdb outputs TRBD2, but without DNA this stays unchecked. CDR1 is MNHEY, CDR2 SVGAGI, per germline. CDR3 length equals 16 residues.

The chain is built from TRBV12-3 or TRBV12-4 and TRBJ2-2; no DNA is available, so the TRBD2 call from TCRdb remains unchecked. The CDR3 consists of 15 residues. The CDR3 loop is CASRAGLVNTGELFF.

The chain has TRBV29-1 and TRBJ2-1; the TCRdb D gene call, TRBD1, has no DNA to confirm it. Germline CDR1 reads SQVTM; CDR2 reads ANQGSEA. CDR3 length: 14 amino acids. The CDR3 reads CSARGQGMSNEQFF.

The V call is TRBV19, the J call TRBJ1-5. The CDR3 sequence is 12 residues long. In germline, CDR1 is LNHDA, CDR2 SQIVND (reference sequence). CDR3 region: CATRTGGQPQHF.

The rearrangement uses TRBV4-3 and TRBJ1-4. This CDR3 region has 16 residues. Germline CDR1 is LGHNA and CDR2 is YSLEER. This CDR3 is CASSQDSGGANEKLFF.

The CDR3 loop is CASGHSGSFNEQFF. The chain recombines TRBV7-9 with TRBJ2-1. Germline CDR1 SEHNR, CDR2 FQNEAQ (reference sequence). The CDR3 totals 14 residues.

CDR3 sequence: CASSQVQLDEQFF. This sequence joins TRBV4-3 and TRBJ2-1. Per germline, CDR1 LGHNA and CDR2 YSLEER. The CDR3 contains 13 residues.

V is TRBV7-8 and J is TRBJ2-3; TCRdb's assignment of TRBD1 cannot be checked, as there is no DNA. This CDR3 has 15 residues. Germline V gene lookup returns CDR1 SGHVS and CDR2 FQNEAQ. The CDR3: CASSLEGTGTDTQYF.

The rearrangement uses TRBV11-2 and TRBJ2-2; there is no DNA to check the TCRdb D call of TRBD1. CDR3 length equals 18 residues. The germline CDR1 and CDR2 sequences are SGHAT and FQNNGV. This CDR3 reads CASSLGVGQGFPGGELFF.

The CDR3 sequence is CAWSAGINYEQYF. The rearrangement uses TRBV30 and TRBJ2-7; TCRdb indicates TRBD1, and absent DNA this call remains unverified. CDR1 and CDR2 from the germline V gene are GTSNPN and SVGIG (reference sequence). This CDR3 region has 13 residues.

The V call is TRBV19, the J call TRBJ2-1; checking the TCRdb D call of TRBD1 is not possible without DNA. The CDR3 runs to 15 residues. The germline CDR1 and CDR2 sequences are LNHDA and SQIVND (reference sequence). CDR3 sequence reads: CARDQTGQANNEQFF.

CDR3 protein: CAWSLLLGELREQYF. V usage is TRBV30 and J usage is TRBJ2-7; TCRdb's D call, TRBD2, is unchecked because there is no DNA. The CDR3 spans 15 residues. Germline V gene lookup returns CDR1 GTSNPN and CDR2 SVGIG (reference sequence).